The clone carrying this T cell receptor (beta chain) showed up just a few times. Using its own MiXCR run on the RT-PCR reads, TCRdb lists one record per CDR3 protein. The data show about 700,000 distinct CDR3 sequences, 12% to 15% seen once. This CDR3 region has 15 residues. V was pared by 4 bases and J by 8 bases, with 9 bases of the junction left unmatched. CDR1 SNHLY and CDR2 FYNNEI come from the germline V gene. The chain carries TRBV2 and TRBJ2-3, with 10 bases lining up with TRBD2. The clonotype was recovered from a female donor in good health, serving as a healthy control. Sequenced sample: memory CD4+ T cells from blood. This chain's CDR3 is CASSVGLAGVSTQYF. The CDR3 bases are TGTGCCAGCAGTGTGGGCCTAGCGGGAGTTAGTACGCAGTATTTT.